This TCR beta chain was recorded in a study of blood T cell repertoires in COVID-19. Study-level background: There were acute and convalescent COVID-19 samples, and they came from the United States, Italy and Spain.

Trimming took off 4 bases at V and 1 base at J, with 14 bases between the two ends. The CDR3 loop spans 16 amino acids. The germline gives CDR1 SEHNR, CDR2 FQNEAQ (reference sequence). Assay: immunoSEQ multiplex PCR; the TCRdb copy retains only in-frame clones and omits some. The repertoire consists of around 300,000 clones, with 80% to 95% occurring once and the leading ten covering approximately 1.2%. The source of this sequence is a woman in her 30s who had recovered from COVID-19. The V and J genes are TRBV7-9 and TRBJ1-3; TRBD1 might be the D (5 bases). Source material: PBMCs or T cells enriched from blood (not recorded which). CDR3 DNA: TGTGCCAGCAGCTCAAAGACAGTATCTTCTGGAAACACCATATATTTT. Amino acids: CASSSKTVSSGNTIYF.